This entry lists 25 T cell receptor beta chains sequenced from one sample in a study of blood T cell repertoires in COVID-19. This table comes from immunoSEQ multiplex PCR, and its TCRdb copy is limited to in-frame clones, with some not included. This sample carries 120,000 or so clones, 88% of them seen once, and the ten largest clones take approximately 1.5%. Sequenced sample: peripheral blood. These receptors were obtained from a human donor in a cohort sampled during active COVID-19.

This chain uses TRBV9 with TRBJ2-3; 10 bases line up with TRBD2. The junction had 2 bases not matched to a gene; V was cut back by 1 base and J by 3 bases. This CDR3 is 15 amino acids long. The germline gives CDR1 SGDLS, CDR2 YYNGEE. In DNA form, the CDR3 reads TGTGCCAGCAGCGTATCTAGCGGGGGTACAGATACGCAGTATTTT. Translated, it gives CASSVSSGGTDTQYF.

The chain employs TRBV27 and TRBJ2-5, with TRBD1 matching over 9 bases. Germline lookup yields CDR1 MNHEY and CDR2 SMNVEV (reference sequence). The CDR3 spans 15 residues. The V and J ends lost 6 bases and 4 bases, in that order; junction bases with no gene match: 9. The CDR3: CASSTRLGQGETQYF. CDR3 in DNA: TGTGCCAGCAGCACCCGGCTGGGACAGGGAGAGACCCAGTACTTC.

This chain uses TRBV4-1 with TRBJ1-6; TRBD1 is a possible D gene (5 bases). CDR3 size: 16 residues. V dropped 0 bases and J dropped 10 bases, with 16 bases sitting between them. Per germline, CDR1 MGHRA and CDR2 YSYEKL. The CDR3 is CASSQDGTGGRSPLHF. CDR3 in DNA: TGCGCCAGCAGCCAAGATGGTACGGGGGGGAGGTCACCCCTCCACTTT.

The chain recombines TRBV3-1 (or the pseudogene TRBV3-2) with TRBJ1-1; the D gene is possibly TRBD1 (5 bases). Trimming shortened V by 1 base and J by 7 bases, and 13 bases separated the two germline ends. Germline assignment: CDR1 LGHDT and CDR2 YNNKEL (reference sequence). The CDR3 consists of 14 residues. The CDR3 DNA reads TGTGCCAGCAGCCAAGTTATAGGGGTTAGTGAAGCTTTCTTT. Its translation: CASSQVIGVSEAFF.

DNA of the CDR3: TGTGCCAGCAGGACGGGGTACGAGCAGTACTTC. Encoded protein: CASRTGYEQYF. The rearrangement joins TRBV28 to TRBJ2-7, with D possibly TRBD2 on 5 matching bases. Germline assignment: CDR1 MDHEN and CDR2 SYDVKM. V gave up 6 bases and J gave up 4 bases, with 7 bases separating them. CDR3 length: 11 amino acids.

This rearrangement joins TRBV3-1 (or the pseudogene TRBV3-2) to TRBJ1-1, with D unresolved. Trimming cost V 0 bases and J 7 bases, with 3 bases left between them. This CDR3 is 11 amino acids long. Germline V lookup: CDR1 LGHDT, CDR2 YNNKEL (reference sequence). The CDR3 DNA sequence: TGTGCCAGCAGCCAAGACGTTGAAGCTTTCTTT. As protein: CASSQDVEAFF.

The chain recombines TRBV7-2 with TRBJ2-1; 7 bases fit TRBD2. Germline values: CDR1 SGHTA, CDR2 FQGNSA. The CDR3 runs to 17 residues. The trim removed 2 bases at V and 8 bases at J, leaving 15 bases unmatched. CDR3 residues: CASSLLGGTPHIDEQFF. Written as DNA, the CDR3 is TGTGCCAGCAGCTTATTGGGGGGGACCCCTCATATAGATGAGCAGTTCTTC.

The sample holds a few counts of this clone. The rearrangement links TRBV2 to TRBJ1-2; D call uncertain. Germline V gene lookup returns CDR1 SNHLY and CDR2 FYNNEI. CDR3 size: 13 residues. Trimming shortened V by 6 bases and J by 4 bases, and 12 bases separated the two germline ends. CDR3 sequence (DNA): TGTGCCAGCAGCGTCCGAACTGGCTATGGCTACACCTTC. It codes for CASSVRTGYGYTF.

The chain links TRBV11-2 to TRBJ2-5, with a possible D match to TRBD2 (5 bases). The CDR3 extends over 13 amino acids. V lost 7 bases and J 4 bases, leaving 13 bases between the germline ends. Per germline, CDR1 SGHAT and CDR2 FQNNGV. The CDR3 DNA is TGTGCCAGCAACGGACTGGTGATAGAGACCCAGTACTTC. Translated: CASNGLVIETQYF.

The chain combines TRBV5-4 with TRBJ1-6; maybe TRBD1 (5 bases). The V gene lost 3 bases and the J gene lost 5 bases, with 15 bases spanning the gap. From germline, CDR1 is SGHNT and CDR2 YYREEE (reference sequence). This CDR3 contains 16 residues. This chain's CDR3 is CASSSRQGPDNSPLHF. The CDR3 nucleotides are TGTGCCAGCAGCTCCCGTCAGGGTCCCGATAATTCACCCCTCCACTTT.

V usage is TRBV19 and J usage is TRBJ2-7, with D perhaps TRBD1 (5 bases). Trimming stripped 3 bases from V and 5 bases from J, with 14 bases between. CDR1 LNHDA and CDR2 SQIVND come from the germline V gene (reference sequence). The CDR3 spans 14 residues. CDR3 protein: CASSISQVGHEQYF. The CDR3 DNA is TGTGCCAGTAGTATCTCCCAGGTGGGGCACGAGCAGTACTTC.

The chain carries TRBV7-2 and TRBJ2-7; D is ambiguous. The CDR3 is 13 residues long. Per the germline V gene, CDR1 is SGHTA and CDR2 is FQGNSA. V was shortened by 3 bases and J by 0 bases, with 6 bases between the two germline ends. The CDR3, as DNA: TGTGCCAGCAGCTTCGCCGGCTCCTACGAGCAGTACTTC. It encodes CASSFAGSYEQYF.

The rearrangement links TRBV5-4 to TRBJ2-7; the match to TRBD1 covers 7 bases. V lost 4 bases and J lost 0; bases outside the gene matches: 7. Germline CDR1 and CDR2: SGHNT and YYREEE (reference sequence). The CDR3 has 15 amino acids. The CDR3 DNA reads TGTGCCAGCAGCCCCCCGGGACAGCTCTCCTACGAGCAGTACTTC. Translating gives CASSPPGQLSYEQYF.

The J gene is TRBJ2-5, the V gene TRBV11-2; D is unresolved. CDR3 size: 15 residues. The V end was cut by 5 bases, the J end by 5 bases, with 18 bases between. Germline assignment: CDR1 SGHAT and CDR2 FQNNGV. This chain's CDR3 is CASSNGQVVGETQYF. The CDR3 nucleotides are TGTGCCAGCAGCAACGGCCAGGTGGTGGGCGAGACCCAGTACTTC. Full variable domain (missing parts from reference TRBV11-2 and TRBJ2-5): EAGVAQSPRYKIIEKRQSVAFWCNPISGHATLYWYQQILGQGPKLLIQFQNNGVVDDSQLPKDRFSAERLKGVDSTLKIQPAKLEDSAVYLCASSNGQVVGETQYFGPGTRLLVL.

This chain joins TRBV7-6 and TRBJ2-2, with D possibly matching TRBD2 (6 bases). Germline values: CDR1 SGHVS, CDR2 FNYEAQ. This CDR3 comprises 14 residues. The V and J ends lost 1 base and 8 bases respectively, with 11 bases between them. CDR3 DNA sequence: TGTGCCAGCAGCTTAGGACTAGAAGGTGGGGAGCTGTTTTTT. It yields the protein CASSLGLEGGELFF.

The table lists this clone with a few counts. This rearrangement joins TRBV15 to TRBJ1-2; perhaps TRBD1 as D (5 bases). The CDR3 is 14 amino acids. V gave up 5 bases and J gave up 1 base, with 11 bases separating them. Germline values: CDR1 LNHNV, CDR2 YYDKDF (reference sequence). The CDR3 nucleotides are TGTGCCACCAGCCTAGGGGCCGTTAACTATGGCTACACCTTC. Translating it yields CATSLGAVNYGYTF. Supplemented by reference TRBV15 and TRBJ1-2, the full variable domain reads DAMVIQNPRYQVTQFGKPVTLSCSQTLNHNVMYWYQQKSSQAPKLLFHYYDKDFNNEADTPDNFQSRRPNTSFCFLDIRSPGLGDTAMYLCATSLGAVNYGYTFGSGTRLTVV.

This sequence joins TRBV7-2 and TRBJ2-3; the match to TRBD1 covers 7 bases. The V and J ends lost 5 bases and 2 bases, in that order; junction bases with no gene match: 4. This CDR3 contains 14 residues. CDR1 SGHTA and CDR2 FQGNSA come from the germline V gene. The CDR3 sequence is CASSPTGFTDTQYF. In nucleotides, the CDR3 is TGTGCCAGCAGCCCGACAGGGTTCACAGATACGCAGTATTTT.

The J gene is TRBJ2-7, the V gene TRBV7-2, with 8 bases aligning to TRBD2. The germline V gene has CDR1 SGHTA and CDR2 FQGNSA. V was clipped by 1 base and J by 3 bases; unmatched bases: 2. This CDR3 is 14 amino acids long. The CDR3, as DNA: TGTGCCAGCAGCTTAGACCGGGGGGGCTACGAGCAGTACTTC. This codes for CASSLDRGGYEQYF.

The chain carries TRBV27 and TRBJ1-3; possible D gene TRBD1, 6 bases. The CDR3 runs 15 residues. CDR1 and CDR2 from the germline V gene are MNHEY and SMNVEV (reference sequence). The V end was cut by 3 bases, the J end by 2 bases, with 11 bases between. CDR3 residues: CASSLRGRPGNTIYF. DNA for the CDR3: TGTGCCAGCAGTTTGCGGGGGCGCCCTGGAAACACCATATATTTT.

J is TRBJ2-1 and V is TRBV5-6, with TRBD2 identical over 14 bases. The CDR3 consists of 14 residues. After removal of 4 bases from V and 10 bases from J, the junction contained 4 bases not matched to a gene. The germline CDR1 and CDR2 sequences are SGHDT and YYEEEE. The CDR3 spells CASSRGLAGVEQFF. In DNA, the CDR3 is TGTGCCAGCAGCAGGGGACTAGCGGGGGTAGAGCAGTTCTTC. Filled out from reference TRBV5-6 and TRBJ2-1, the complete variable domain reads DAGVTQSPTHLIKTRGQQVTLRCSPKSGHDTVSWYQQALGQGPQFIFQYYEEEERQRGNFPDRFSGHQFPNYSSELNVNALLLGDSALYLCASSRGLAGVEQFFGPGTRLTVL.

The chain carries TRBV19 and TRBJ2-3; weak D call: TRBD1 (5 bases). Between the trimmed V and J ends, which lost 5 bases and 0 bases, there was a span of 12 bases. The CDR3 is 15 amino acids. Looked up from germline, CDR1 is LNHDA and CDR2 is SQIVND (reference sequence). CDR3 residues: CASSGAAASTDTQYF. The CDR3 coding sequence is TGTGCCAGTAGTGGGGCGGCAGCTAGCACAGATACGCAGTATTTT.

The chain recombines TRBV7-9 with TRBJ2-5; 7 bases fit TRBD2. The germline V gene has CDR1 SEHNR and CDR2 FQNEAQ (reference sequence). V was pared by 5 bases and J by 1 base, with 10 bases of the junction left unmatched. There are 16 residues in the CDR3. The CDR3 loop reads CASSPRGGSSQETQYF. The CDR3 nucleotides read TGTGCCAGCAGCCCCCGGGGCGGGAGTAGCCAAGAGACCCAGTACTTC. Combining the CDR3 with reference TRBV7-9 and TRBJ2-5 gives the whole variable domain DTGVSQNPRHKITKRGQNVTFRCDPISEHNRLYWYRQTLGQGPEFLTYFQNEAQLEKSRLLSDRFSAERPKGSFSTLEIQRTEQGDSAMYLCASSPRGGSSQETQYFGPGTRLLVL.

The rearrangement joins TRBV28 to TRBJ2-5; maybe TRBD2 (5 bases). Per germline, CDR1 MDHEN and CDR2 SYDVKM. This CDR3 has 13 amino acids. Trimming took off 7 bases at V and 3 bases at J, with 12 bases between the two ends. The chain's CDR3 is CASTNTAEETQYF. DNA of the CDR3: TGTGCCAGCACAAATACAGCGGAAGAGACCCAGTACTTC. The full variable domain, in which reference TRBV28 and TRBJ2-5 provide the parts outside the CDR3, is DVKVTQSSRYLVKRTGEKVFLECVQDMDHENMFWYRQDPGLGLRLIYFSYDVKMKEKGDIPEGYSVSREKKERFSLILESASTNQTSMYLCASTNTAEETQYFGPGTRLLVL.

This sequence joins TRBV18 and TRBJ1-1; D call uncertain. The CDR3 spans 15 residues. From germline, CDR1 is KGHSH and CDR2 LQKENI. Trimming removed 3 bases from V and 1 base from J, with 12 bases in between. The CDR3 nucleotides are TGTGCCAGCTCACCTCAGCGGGGTAAGAACACTGAAGCTTTCTTT. Translated, it gives CASSPQRGKNTEAFF.

This chain uses TRBV2 with TRBJ2-7, with TRBD1 as a possible D gene (6 bases). CDR3 length equals 15 residues. Germline CDR1 reads SNHLY; CDR2 reads FYNNEI. The ends were cut back, 4 bases at V and 4 bases at J, with 17 bases in the middle. In nucleotides, the CDR3 is TGTGCCAGCAGTGGGGGGCCCCCTAGACAGTACGAGCAGTACTTC. This sequence encodes CASSGGPPRQYEQYF.